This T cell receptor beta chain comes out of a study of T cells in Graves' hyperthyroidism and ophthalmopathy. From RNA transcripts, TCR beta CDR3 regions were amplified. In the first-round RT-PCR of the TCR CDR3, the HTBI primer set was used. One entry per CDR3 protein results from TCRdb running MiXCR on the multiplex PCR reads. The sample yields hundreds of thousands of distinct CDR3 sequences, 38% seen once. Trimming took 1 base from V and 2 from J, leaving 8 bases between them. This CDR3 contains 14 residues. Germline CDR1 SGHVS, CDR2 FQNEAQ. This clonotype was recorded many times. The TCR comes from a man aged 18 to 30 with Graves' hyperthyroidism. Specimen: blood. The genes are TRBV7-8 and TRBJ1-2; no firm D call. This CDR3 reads CASSLGVGNYGYTF. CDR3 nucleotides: TGTGCCAGCAGCTTAGGGGTAGGGAACTATGGCTACACCTTC.